These 13 T cell receptor beta chains share one sample of origin, sequenced in a study of blood T cells in healthy people across ages. For the second PCR, which ran for about 6 to 11 cycles, a sample-barcoded 5' primer and a J-beta primer mix were used. From the 5' RACE reads, TCRdb called clonotypes with MiXCR, one entry per CDR3 protein. Among 1.5 million to 1.9 million distinct CDR3 sequences, roughly 43% were seen once, and the ten largest hold approximately 4%. The source material was blood. The receptor set was obtained from a woman aged 18-29 years in good health.

This clonotype was recorded a few times. This chain joins TRBV25-1 and TRBJ2-1; D gene ambiguous. Trimming pared 3 bases from V and 10 bases from J, leaving 7 bases between. Looked up from germline, CDR1 is MGHDK and CDR2 is SYGVNS. This CDR3 has 11 residues. In DNA form, the CDR3 reads TGTGCCAGCAGTGAGAAGACCGAGCAGTTCTTC. This gives the protein CASSEKTEQFF.

The chain links TRBV5-1 to TRBJ1-2; a weak D match, TRBD1 (5 bases). The V and J ends lost 4 bases and 6 bases respectively, with 13 bases between them. The CDR3 runs to 13 residues. Germline V gene data show CDR1 as SGHRS and CDR2 as YFSETQ. The CDR3 spells CASSPGHPHGYTF. DNA for the CDR3: TGCGCCAGCAGCCCCGGACATCCCCATGGCTACACCTTC.

This clonotype has only a few counts. The genes are TRBV12-3 or TRBV12-4 and TRBJ2-1; 9 nucleotides line up with TRBD2. This CDR3 region has 16 residues. Trimming at V came to 5 bases and at J to 1 base, leaving 6 bases not matched to a gene. CDR3 nucleotides: TGTGCCAGCAGTCTGCGGGGGGGGTTTTCCTACAATGAGCAGTTCTTC. It is translated as CASSLRGGFSYNEQFF.

V is TRBV12-3 or TRBV12-4 and J is TRBJ1-2; no clear D. The CDR3 loop spans 16 amino acids. Between the trimmed V and J ends, which lost 3 bases and 6 bases, there was a span of 20 bases. CDR3 residues: CASSFLRRSRPHGYTF. The CDR3 DNA reads TGTGCCAGCAGTTTTCTCCGGCGGTCCAGGCCTCATGGCTACACCTTC.

This clonotype was observed a single time. V and J are TRBV5-1 and TRBJ1-4, with 11 bases lining up with TRBD1. The CDR3 totals 17 residues. The trim removed 4 bases at V and 8 bases at J, leaving 13 bases unmatched. Germline CDR1 reads SGHRS; CDR2 reads YFSETQ. CDR3: CASSEGQGGIYYEKLFF. CDR3 coding DNA: TGCGCCAGCAGCGAGGGACAGGGGGGGATTTATTACGAAAAACTGTTTTTT.

The chain links TRBV12-3 or TRBV12-4 to TRBJ1-1; no clear D gene. The ends were cut back, 6 bases at V and 4 bases at J, with 15 bases in the middle. The CDR3 has 14 amino acids. Here the CDR3 DNA reads TGTGCCAGCAGACTAAGGGATGTCGGCACTGAAGCTTTCTTT. Residues: CASRLRDVGTEAFF.

Note on this clonotype: The junction differs from germline at one of its ends, possibly a read error. The gene calls are TRBV15 and TRBJ1-2; 7 bases match TRBD1. Looked up from germline, CDR1 is LNHNV and CDR2 is YYDKDF (reference sequence). This CDR3 contains 15 residues. Here the CDR3 reads CATSRVEQGHYGCTF. The CDR3, as DNA: TGTGCCACCAGCAGAGTAGAACAGGGGCACTATGGCTGCACCTTC. The full variable domain, in which reference TRBV15 and TRBJ1-2 provide the parts outside the CDR3, is DAMVIQNPRYQVTQFGKPVTLSCSQTLNHNVMYWYQQKSSQAPKLLFHYYDKDFNNEADTPDNFQSRRPNTSFCFLDIRSPGLGDTAMYLCATSRVEQGHYGCTFGSGTRLTVV.

The gene calls are TRBV20-1 and TRBJ2-1; no firm D call. Germline V gene sequence: CDR1 DFQATT, CDR2 SNEGSKA (reference sequence). Deletions cut 3 bases from V and 1 base from J, with 10 bases between. The CDR3 runs to 14 residues. The chain's CDR3 is CSASIGRSYNEQFF. DNA for the CDR3: TGCAGTGCTAGTATCGGTCGGTCCTACAATGAGCAGTTCTTC.

On this clonotype: One end of the junction is discordant with germline, which a read error may explain. This rearrangement joins TRBV7-2 to TRBJ2-3; 7 nucleotides line up with TRBD2. CDR1 and CDR2 (germline): SGHTA, FQGNSA. The CDR3 has 15 residues. The CDR3 reads CASSSRLAVTDTRYF. DNA for the CDR3: TGTGCCAGCAGCTCCCGCCTAGCGGTCACAGATACGCGGTATTTT.

CDR3 nucleotide sequence: TGCAGCGTTGTGGACGACCCCAGGGTGAAGCAGTTCTTC. The encoded protein is CSVVDDPRVKQFF. The chain joins TRBV29-1 to TRBJ2-1, with D perhaps matching TRBD1 (5 bases). The CDR3 runs 13 residues. Trimming pared 4 bases from V and 11 bases from J, leaving 18 bases between. The germline V gene encodes CDR1 SQVTM and CDR2 ANQGSEA.

This clonotype was detected only a few times. CDR3 region: CASSAGTGTEAFF. The CDR3 DNA follows: TGTGCCAGCAGTGCAGGGACGGGTACTGAAGCTTTCTTT. This chain joins TRBV12-3 or TRBV12-4 and TRBJ1-1, with D tentatively TRBD1 (5 bases). This CDR3 contains 13 residues. V was pared by 5 bases and J by 5 bases, with 12 bases between.

The chain joins TRBV29-1 to TRBJ2-5; perhaps TRBD2 as D (5 bases). This CDR3 is 14 amino acids long. The germline V and J ends were trimmed by 6 bases and 11 bases, with 25 bases remaining between them. Germline V gives CDR1 SQVTM, CDR2 ANQGSEA. The CDR3 spells CSVVSPGRFDEQYF. For the CDR3, the DNA is TGCAGCGTCGTTAGCCCGGGAAGGTTCGATGAGCAGTACTTC.

CDR3 amino acids: CASSATGGTNEKLFF. CDR3 DNA sequence: TGTGCCAGCAGCGCGACAGGGGGCACTAATGAAAAACTGTTTTTT. The V and J genes are TRBV6-5 and TRBJ1-4, with 10 bases lining up with TRBD1. The length of the CDR3 is 15 residues. Trimming at V came to 6 bases and at J to 2 bases, leaving 3 bases not matched to a gene. Germline assignment: CDR1 MNHEY and CDR2 SVGAGI.